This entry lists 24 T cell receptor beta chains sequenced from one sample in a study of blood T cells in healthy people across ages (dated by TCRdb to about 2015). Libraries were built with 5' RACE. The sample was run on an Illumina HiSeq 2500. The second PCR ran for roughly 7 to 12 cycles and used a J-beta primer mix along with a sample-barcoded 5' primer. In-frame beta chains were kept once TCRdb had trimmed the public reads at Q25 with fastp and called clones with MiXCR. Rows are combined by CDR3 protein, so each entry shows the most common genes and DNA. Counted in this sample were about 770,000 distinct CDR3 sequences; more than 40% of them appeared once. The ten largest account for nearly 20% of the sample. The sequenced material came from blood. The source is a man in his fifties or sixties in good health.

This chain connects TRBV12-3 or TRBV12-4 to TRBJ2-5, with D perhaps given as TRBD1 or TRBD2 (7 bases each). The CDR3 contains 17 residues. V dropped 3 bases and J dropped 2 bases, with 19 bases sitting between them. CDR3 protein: CASSFRRGRTGQETQYF. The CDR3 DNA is TGTGCCAGCAGTTTCAGGCGGGGGAGGACAGGACAAGAGACCCAGTACTTC.

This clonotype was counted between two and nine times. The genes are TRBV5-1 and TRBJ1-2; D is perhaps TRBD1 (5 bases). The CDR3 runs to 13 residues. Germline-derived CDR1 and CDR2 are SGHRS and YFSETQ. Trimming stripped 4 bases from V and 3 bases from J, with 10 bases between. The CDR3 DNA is TGCGCCAGCAGCACAGGACACTACTATGGCTACACCTTC. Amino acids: CASSTGHYYGYTF.

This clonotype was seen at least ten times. Here the CDR3 reads CASSRIRHEQYF. Written as DNA, the CDR3 is TGCGCCAGCAGCCGGATTCGACACGAGCAGTACTTC. The chain recombines TRBV4-3 with TRBJ2-7; no clear D gene. Deletions cut 4 bases from V and 5 bases from J, with 9 bases between. The CDR3 loop spans 12 amino acids. CDR1 is LGHNA, CDR2 YSLEER, per germline.

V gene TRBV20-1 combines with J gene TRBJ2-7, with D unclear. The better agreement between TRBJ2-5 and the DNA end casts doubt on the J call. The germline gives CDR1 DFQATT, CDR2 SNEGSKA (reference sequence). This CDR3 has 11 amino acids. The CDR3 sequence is CSAAFKETQYF. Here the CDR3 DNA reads TGCAGTGCTGCATTTAAAGAGACCCAGTACTTC.

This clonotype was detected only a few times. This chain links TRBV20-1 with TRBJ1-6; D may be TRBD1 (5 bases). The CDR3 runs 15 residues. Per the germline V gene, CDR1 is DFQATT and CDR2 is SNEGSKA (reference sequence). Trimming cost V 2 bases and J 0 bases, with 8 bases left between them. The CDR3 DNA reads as TGCAGTGCTAGACAGGGTAGCTCCTATAATTCACCCCTCCACTTT. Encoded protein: CSARQGSSYNSPLHF.

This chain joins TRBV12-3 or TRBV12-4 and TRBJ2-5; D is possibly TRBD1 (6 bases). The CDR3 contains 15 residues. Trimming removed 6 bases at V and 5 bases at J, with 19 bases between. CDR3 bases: TGTGCCAGCAGCAACGGACAGATTCTAGGGGAGACCCAGTACTTC. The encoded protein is CASSNGQILGETQYF.

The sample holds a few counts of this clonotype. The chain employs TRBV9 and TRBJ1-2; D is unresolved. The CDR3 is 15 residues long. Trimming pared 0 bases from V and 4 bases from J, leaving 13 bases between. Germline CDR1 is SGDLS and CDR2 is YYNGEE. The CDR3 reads CASSVAPGGSYGYTF. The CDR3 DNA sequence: TGTGCCAGCAGCGTAGCCCCAGGAGGTAGCTATGGCTACACCTTC. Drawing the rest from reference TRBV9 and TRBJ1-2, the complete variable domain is DSGVTQTPKHLITATGQRVTLRCSPRSGDLSVYWYQQSLDQGLQFLIQYYNGEERAKGNILERFSAQQFPDLHSELNLSSLELGDSALYFCASSVAPGGSYGYTFGSGTRLTVV.

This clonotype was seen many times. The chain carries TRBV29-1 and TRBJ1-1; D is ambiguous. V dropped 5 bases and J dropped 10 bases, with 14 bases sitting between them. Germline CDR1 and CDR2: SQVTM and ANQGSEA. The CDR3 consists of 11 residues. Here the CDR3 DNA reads TGCAGCGTTTCGTACAGTTTGTTAGCTTTCTTT. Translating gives CSVSYSLLAFF.

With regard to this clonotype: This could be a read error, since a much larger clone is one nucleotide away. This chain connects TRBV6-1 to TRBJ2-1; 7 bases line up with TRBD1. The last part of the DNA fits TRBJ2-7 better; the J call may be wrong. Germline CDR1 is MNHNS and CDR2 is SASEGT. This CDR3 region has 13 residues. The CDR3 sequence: CASSLTGRNEQYF. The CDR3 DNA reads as TGTGCCAGCAGTTTGACAGGGCGCAATGAGCAGTACTTC.

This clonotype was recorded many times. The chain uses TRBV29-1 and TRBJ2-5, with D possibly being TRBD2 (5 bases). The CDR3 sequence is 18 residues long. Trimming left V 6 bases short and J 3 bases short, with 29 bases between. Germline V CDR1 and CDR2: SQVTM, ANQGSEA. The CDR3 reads CSVVLSFYGVGIEETQYF. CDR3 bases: TGCAGCGTAGTGTTGTCCTTCTACGGGGTCGGTATAGAAGAGACCCAGTACTTC.

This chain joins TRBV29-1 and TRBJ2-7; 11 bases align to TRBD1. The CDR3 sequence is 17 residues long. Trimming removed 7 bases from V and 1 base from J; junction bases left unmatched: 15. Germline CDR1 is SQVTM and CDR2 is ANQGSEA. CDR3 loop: CSALGGTGGLWSYEQYF. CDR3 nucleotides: TGCAGCGCCCTGGGGGGGACAGGGGGTCTTTGGTCCTACGAGCAGTACTTC.

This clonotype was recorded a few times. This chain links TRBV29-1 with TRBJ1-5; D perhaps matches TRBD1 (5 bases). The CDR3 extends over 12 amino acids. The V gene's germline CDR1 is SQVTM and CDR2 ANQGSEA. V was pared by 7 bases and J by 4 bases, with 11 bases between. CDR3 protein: CSAGGGNQPQHF. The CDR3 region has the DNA TGCAGCGCCGGGGGAGGGAATCAGCCCCAGCATTTT.

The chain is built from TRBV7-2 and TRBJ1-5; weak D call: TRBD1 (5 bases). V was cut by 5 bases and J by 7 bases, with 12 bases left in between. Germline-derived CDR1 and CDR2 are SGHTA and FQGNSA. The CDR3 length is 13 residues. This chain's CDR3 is CASSRGHGQPQHF. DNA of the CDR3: TGTGCCAGCAGCCGAGGACACGGCCAGCCCCAGCATTTT.

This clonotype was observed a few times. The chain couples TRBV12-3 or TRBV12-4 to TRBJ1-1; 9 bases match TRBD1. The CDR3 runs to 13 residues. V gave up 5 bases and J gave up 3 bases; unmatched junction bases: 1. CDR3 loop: CASSRQGDTEAFF. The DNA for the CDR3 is TGTGCCAGCAGTCGACAGGGGGACACTGAAGCTTTCTTT.

The CDR3 coding sequence is TGTGCCTGGAGTGTACGGAATAGCGGGGGGGGAAATGAGCAGTTCTTC. Translated, it gives CAWSVRNSGGGNEQFF. The gene calls are TRBV30 and TRBJ2-1; 11 bases are a match to TRBD2. The CDR3 loop spans 16 amino acids. Unmatched junction bases numbered 8, after V lost 0 bases and J lost 7 bases. Germline V gives CDR1 GTSNPN, CDR2 SVGIG (reference sequence).

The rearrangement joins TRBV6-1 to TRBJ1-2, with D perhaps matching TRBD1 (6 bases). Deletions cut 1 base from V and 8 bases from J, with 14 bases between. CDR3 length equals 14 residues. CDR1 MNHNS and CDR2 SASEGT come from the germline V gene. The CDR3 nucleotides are TGTGCCAGCAGTGAAGTAGTGGGGGCTGGCGGCTACACCTTC. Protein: CASSEVVGAGGYTF.

The CDR3 DNA sequence: TGTGCCAGCCGCGTGGCAGGGGATCGGCCCTACAATGAGCAGTTCTTC. This codes for CASRVAGDRPYNEQFF. The gene calls are TRBV6-2 or TRBV6-3 and TRBJ2-1; possible D gene TRBD1, 6 bases. This CDR3 has 16 amino acids. Looked up from germline, CDR1 is MNHEY and CDR2 is SVGEGT. Trimming stripped 8 bases from V and 2 bases from J, with 19 bases between.

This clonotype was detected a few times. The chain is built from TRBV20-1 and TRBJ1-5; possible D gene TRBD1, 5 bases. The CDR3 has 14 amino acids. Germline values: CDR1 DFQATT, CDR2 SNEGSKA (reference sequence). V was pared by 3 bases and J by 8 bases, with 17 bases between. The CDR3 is CSASWRTRGEPQHF. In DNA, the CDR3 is TGCAGTGCTAGCTGGAGGACCCGGGGGGAGCCCCAGCATTTT.

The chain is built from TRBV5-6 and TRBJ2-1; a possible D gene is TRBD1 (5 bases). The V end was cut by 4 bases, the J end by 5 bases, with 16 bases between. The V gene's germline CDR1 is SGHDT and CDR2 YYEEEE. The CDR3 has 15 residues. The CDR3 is CASSPLLRDDNEQFF. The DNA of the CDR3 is TGTGCCAGCAGCCCTTTGCTCAGGGATGACAATGAGCAGTTCTTC.

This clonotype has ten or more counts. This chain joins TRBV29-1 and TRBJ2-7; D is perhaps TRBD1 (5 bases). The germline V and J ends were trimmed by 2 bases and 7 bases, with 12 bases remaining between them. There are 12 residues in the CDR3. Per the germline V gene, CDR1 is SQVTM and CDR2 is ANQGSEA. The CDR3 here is CSVERTLGEQYF. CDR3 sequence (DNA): TGCAGCGTTGAAAGGACATTGGGAGAGCAGTACTTC.

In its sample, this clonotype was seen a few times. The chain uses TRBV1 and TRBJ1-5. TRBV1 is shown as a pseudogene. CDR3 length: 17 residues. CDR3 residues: CTSSQKGRIGRNQPQHF. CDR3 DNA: TGCACCAGCAGCCAAAAGGGGAGGATCGGGAGGAATCAGCCCCAGCATTTT.

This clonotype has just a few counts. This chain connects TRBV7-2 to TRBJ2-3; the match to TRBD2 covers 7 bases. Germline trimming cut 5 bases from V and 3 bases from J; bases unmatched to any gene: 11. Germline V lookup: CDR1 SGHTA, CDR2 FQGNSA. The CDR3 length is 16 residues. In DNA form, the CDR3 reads TGTGCCAGCAGCCCCGAAAGAGCGGGGTGGACAGATACGCAGTATTTT. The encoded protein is CASSPERAGWTDTQYF.

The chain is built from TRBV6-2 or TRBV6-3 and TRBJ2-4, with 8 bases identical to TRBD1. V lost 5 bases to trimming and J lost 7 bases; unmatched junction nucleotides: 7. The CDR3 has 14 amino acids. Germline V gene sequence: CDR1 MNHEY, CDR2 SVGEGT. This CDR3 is CASSEDREPNIQYF. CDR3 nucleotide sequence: TGTGCCAGCAGTGAGGACAGGGAACCTAACATTCAGTACTTC.

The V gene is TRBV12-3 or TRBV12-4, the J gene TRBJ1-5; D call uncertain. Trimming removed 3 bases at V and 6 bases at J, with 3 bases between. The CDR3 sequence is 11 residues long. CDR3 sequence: CASSFGQPQHF. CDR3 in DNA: TGTGCCAGCAGTTTTGGTCAGCCCCAGCATTTT.